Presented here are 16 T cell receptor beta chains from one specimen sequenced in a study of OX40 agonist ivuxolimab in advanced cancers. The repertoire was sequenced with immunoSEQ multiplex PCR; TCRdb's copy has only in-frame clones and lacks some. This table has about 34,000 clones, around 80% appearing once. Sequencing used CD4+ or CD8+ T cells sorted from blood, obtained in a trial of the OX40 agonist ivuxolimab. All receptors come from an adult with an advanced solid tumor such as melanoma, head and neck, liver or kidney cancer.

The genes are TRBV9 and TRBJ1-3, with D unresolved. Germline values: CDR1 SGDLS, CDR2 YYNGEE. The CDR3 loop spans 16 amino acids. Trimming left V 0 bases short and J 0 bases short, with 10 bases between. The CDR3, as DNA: TGTGCCAGCAGCGTAGGGGAGATAGCCTCTGGAAACACCATATATTTT. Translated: CASSVGEIASGNTIYF.

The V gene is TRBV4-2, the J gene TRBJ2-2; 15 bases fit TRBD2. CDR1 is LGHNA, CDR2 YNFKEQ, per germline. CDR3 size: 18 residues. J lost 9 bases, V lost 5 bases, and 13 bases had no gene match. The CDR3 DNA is TGTGCCAGCAGCTCGGGGGGAGGACTAGCGGGAGGGATCCGGGAGCTGTTTTTT. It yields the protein CASSSGGGLAGGIRELFF.

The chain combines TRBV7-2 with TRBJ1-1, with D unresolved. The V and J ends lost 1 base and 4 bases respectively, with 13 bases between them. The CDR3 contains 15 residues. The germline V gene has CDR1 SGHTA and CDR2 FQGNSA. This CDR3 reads CASSLVGQVGTEAFF. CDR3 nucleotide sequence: TGTGCCAGCAGCTTAGTGGGTCAGGTTGGCACTGAAGCTTTCTTT.

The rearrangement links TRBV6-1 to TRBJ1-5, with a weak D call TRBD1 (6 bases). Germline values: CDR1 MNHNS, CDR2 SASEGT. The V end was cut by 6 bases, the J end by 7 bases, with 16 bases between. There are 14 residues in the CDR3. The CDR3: CASSETQGTQPQHF. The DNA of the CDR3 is TGTGCCAGCAGCGAAACACAGGGAACCCAGCCCCAGCATTTT.

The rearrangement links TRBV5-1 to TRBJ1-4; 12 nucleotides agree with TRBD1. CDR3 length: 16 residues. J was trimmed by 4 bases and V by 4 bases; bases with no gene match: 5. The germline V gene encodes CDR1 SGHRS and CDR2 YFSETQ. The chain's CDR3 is CASSQGQGARNEKLFF. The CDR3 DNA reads TGCGCCAGCAGCCAGGGACAGGGGGCCCGTAATGAAAAACTGTTTTTT.

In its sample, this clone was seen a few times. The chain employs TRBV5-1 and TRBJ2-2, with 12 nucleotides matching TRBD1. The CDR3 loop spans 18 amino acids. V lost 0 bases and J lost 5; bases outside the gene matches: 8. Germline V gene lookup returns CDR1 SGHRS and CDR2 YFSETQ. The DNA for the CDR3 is TGCGCCAGCAGCTTGGCCCCGGTGGGACAGGGGGCGACCGGGGAGCTGTTTTTT. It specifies CASSLAPVGQGATGELFF. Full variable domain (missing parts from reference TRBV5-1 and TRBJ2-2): KAGVTQTPRYLIKTRGQQVTLSCSPISGHRSVSWYQQTPGQGLQFLFEYFSETQRNKGNFPGRFSGRQFSNSRSEMNVSTLELGDSALYLCASSLAPVGQGATGELFFGEGSRLTVL.

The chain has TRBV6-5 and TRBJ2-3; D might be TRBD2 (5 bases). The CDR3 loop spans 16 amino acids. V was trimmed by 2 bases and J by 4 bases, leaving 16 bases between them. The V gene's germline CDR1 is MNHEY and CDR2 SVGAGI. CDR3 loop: CASSYGVGSSSDTQYF. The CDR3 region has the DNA TGTGCCAGCAGTTACGGCGTGGGGAGCTCCTCAGATACGCAGTATTTT.

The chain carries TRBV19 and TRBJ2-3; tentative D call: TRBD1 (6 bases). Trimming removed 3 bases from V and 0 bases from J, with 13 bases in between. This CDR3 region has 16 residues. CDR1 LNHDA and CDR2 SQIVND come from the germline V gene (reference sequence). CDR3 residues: CASSIGGRGSTDTQYF. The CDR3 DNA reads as TGTGCCAGTAGTATTGGGGGCAGGGGAAGCACAGATACGCAGTATTTT.

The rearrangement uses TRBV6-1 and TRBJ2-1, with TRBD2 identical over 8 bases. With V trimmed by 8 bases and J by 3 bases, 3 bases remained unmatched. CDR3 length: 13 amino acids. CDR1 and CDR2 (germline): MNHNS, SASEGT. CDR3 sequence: CASGSGGYNEQFF. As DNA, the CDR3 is TGTGCCAGCGGCAGCGGGGGCTACAATGAGCAGTTCTTC.

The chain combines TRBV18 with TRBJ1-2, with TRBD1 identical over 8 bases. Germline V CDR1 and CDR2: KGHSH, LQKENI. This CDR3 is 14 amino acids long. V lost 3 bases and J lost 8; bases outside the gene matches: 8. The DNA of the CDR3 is TGTGCCAGCTCACCGAGTACAGGGGGGGAAGGCTACACCTTC. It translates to CASSPSTGGEGYTF.

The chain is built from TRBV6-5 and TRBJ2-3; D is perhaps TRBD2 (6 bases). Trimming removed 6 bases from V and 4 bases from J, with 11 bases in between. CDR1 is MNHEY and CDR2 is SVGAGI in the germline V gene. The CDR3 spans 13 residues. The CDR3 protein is CASSRGSPDTQYF. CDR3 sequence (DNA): TGTGCCAGCAGCCGGGGGAGTCCAGATACGCAGTATTTT.

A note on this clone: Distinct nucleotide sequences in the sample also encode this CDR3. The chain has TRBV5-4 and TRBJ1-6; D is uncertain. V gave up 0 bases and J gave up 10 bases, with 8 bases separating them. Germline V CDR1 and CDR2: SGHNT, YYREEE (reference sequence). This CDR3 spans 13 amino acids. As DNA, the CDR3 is TGTGCCAGCAGCTTGGAGGCAGGCTCACCCCTCCACTTT. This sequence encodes CASSLEAGSPLHF.

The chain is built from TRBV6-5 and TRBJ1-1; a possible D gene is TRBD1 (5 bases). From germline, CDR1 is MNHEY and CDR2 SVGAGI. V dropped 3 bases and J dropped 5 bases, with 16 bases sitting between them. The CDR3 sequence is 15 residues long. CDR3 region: CASSYSVRGGTEAFF. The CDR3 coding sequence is TGTGCCAGCAGTTATTCCGTGAGGGGAGGAACTGAAGCTTTCTTT.

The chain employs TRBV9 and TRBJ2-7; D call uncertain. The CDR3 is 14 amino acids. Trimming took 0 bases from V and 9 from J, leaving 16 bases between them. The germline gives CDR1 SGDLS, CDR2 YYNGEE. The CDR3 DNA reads TGTGCCAGCAGCGTAGATCACAGCCAGGTTCGGCAGTACTTC. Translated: CASSVDHSQVRQYF.

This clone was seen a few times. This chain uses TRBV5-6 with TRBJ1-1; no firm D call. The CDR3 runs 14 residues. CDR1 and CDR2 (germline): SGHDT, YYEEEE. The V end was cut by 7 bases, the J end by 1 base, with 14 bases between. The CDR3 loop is CASQWAGGNTEAFF. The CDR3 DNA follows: TGTGCCAGCCAATGGGCGGGAGGGAACACTGAAGCTTTCTTT.

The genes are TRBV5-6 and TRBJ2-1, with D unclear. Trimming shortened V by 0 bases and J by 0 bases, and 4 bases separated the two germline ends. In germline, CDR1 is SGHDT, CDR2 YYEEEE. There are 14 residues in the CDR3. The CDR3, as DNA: TGTGCCAGCAGCTTGGTTAGCTCCTACAATGAGCAGTTCTTC. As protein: CASSLVSSYNEQFF.